These T cell receptor beta chains were read from a single sample in a study of early T cells in non-severe SARS-CoV-2 infection. TCRdb re-analysed the 5' RACE reads in MiXCR, keeping a single row per CDR3 protein. The sample lists roughly 52,000 distinct CDR3 sequences, 6.6% occurring once. Sequences were derived from whole blood, sampled at baseline. These receptors were collected from an adult who was a healthcare worker with PCR-confirmed SARS-CoV-2 infection or an uninfected control (not recorded which). Both conserved end residues are part of each CDR3. Each record gives: V gene, J gene, D gene, clone size, CDR3 DNA, CDR3 protein. The D gene is left open where the match is weak. Some rows mark clone size as missing; the rest say once, few, many or name a class of expanded clone.

TRBV4-3	TRBJ1-1	TRBD1	NA	TGCGCCAGCAGCCCCCTGACAGGGGCGGGCACTGAAGCTTTCTTT	CASSPLTGAGTEAFF
TRBV19	TRBJ2-3	TRBD2	many	TGTGCCAGTAGCCCCCTAGCGGGGGGGTGGGATACGCAGTATTTT	CASSPLAGGWDTQYF
TRBV6-2/TRBV6-3	TRBJ1-5	NA	many	TGTGCCAGCAGTCGTATAGGTTGGGATCAGCCCCAGCATTTT	CASSRIGWDQPQHF
TRBV28	TRBJ2-7	NA	many	TGTGCCAGCAGCCCCCTCATCACTTACGAGCAGTACTTC	CASSPLITYEQYF
TRBV7-9	TRBJ2-5	NA	many	TGTGCCAGCAGCTTAGGGAGCCCTCTACAAGAGACCCAGTACTTC	CASSLGSPLQETQYF
TRBV7-8	TRBJ2-2	NA	NA	TGTGCCAGCAGCTCAAGGGCGTCCGGGGACACCGGGGAGCTGTTTTTT	CASSSRASGDTGELFF
TRBV7-2	TRBJ2-1	TRBD2	many	TGTGCCAGCAGCTTAGACTTCGCTAGCGGGTATAATGAGCAGTTCTTC	CASSLDFASGYNEQFF
TRBV6-5	TRBJ1-6	NA	few	TGTGCCAGCAAGCTTCCAGGCGAGGGTTTCTCACCCCTCCACTTT	CASKLPGEGFSPLHF
TRBV20-1	TRBJ2-5	NA	many	TGCAGTGCTAGAGATGGTAAAGGCCACCGAGAGACCCAGTACTTC	CSARDGKGHRETQYF
TRBV20-1	TRBJ2-2	NA	many	TGCAGTGCTACTAAAGGGGGAACGAACACCGGGGAGCTGTTTTTT	CSATKGGTNTGELFF
TRBV5-1	TRBJ1-6	NA	few	TGCGCCAGCAGCTTGGCCCCAGATTCACCCCTCCACTTT	CASSLAPDSPLHF
TRBV19	TRBJ2-5	TRBD2	NA	TGTGCCAGTAGTCCCCTAACCGGGACTAGGAACGTAGAGACCCAGTACTTC	CASSPLTGTRNVETQYF
TRBV10-1	TRBJ1-1	NA	NA	TGCGCCAGCAGATCATCCTTACAGGGAGTCACTGAAGCTTTCTTT	CASRSSLQGVTEAFF
TRBV15	TRBJ1-2	NA	many	TGTGCCACCAGCAGAGATCCAAACTATGGCTACACCTTC	CATSRDPNYGYTF
TRBV25-1	TRBJ2-3	TRBD1	few	TGTGCCAGCAGTGAATCACCAGGGGGCGAGACAGATACGCAGTATTTT	CASSESPGGETDTQYF
TRBV2	TRBJ2-3	TRBD1	few	TGTGCCAGCGGCGGACAGGGGAGCACAGATACGCAGTATTTT	CASGGQGSTDTQYF
TRBV2	TRBJ2-5	TRBD1	many	TGTGCCACCTCCGGGACAGGGGGATCCCAGTACTTC	CATSGTGGSQYF
TRBV6-6	TRBJ2-3	NA	many	TGTGCCAGCAGCCCCCAAGGAACGCAGTATTTT	CASSPQGTQYF
TRBV28	TRBJ1-5	TRBD1	few	TGTGCCAGCAGCCATTGGGACAGGGGGCGGGATCAGCCCCAGCATTTT	CASSHWDRGRDQPQHF
TRBV25-1	TRBJ1-1	NA	many	TGTGCCAGCAGTGACCTTTCCCCGAAAGGGGGGAACACTGAAGCTTTCTTT	CASSDLSPKGGNTEAFF
TRBV12-3/TRBV12-4	TRBJ2-7	NA	NA	TGTGCCAGCAGTTTAGGTGGGGGGCACTACGAGCAGTACTTC	CASSLGGGHYEQYF
TRBV27	TRBJ1-1	NA	many	TGTGCCAGCAGTTTAGGGGCTCGTAGGAACACTGAAGCTTTCTTT	CASSLGARRNTEAFF
TRBV14	TRBJ1-4	TRBD1	few	TGTGCCAGCAGCCCTACCTACGGACAGGGCGGTTTTGAAAAACTGTTTTTT	CASSPTYGQGGFEKLFF
TRBV7-6	TRBJ2-1	NA	many	TGTGCCAGCAGCTTAAGGTACAATGAGCAGTTCTTC	CASSLRYNEQFF
TRBV11-2	TRBJ2-1	TRBD2	many	TGTGCCAGCAGCTTAGCCCCGGCTAGCGGGGGGGCGTCCTACAATGAGCAGTTCTTC	CASSLAPASGGASYNEQFF
TRBV14	TRBJ1-2	NA	many	TGTGCCAGCAGCACCCTTTCGAACTATGGCTACACCTTC	CASSTLSNYGYTF
TRBV19	TRBJ2-2	TRBD1	many	TGTGCCAGTAGTCGGAAGGGGGCGCATAACACCGGGGAGCTGTTTTTT	CASSRKGAHNTGELFF
TRBV6-5	TRBJ2-5	NA	many	TGTGCCAGCAGTTATAGTTCCCAGTACTTC	CASSYSSQYF
TRBV7-8	TRBJ2-7	TRBD1	NA	TGTGCCAGCAGCTCATCTTACAGGGGGGCGTCTTACGAGCAGTACTTC	CASSSSYRGASYEQYF
TRBV5-6	TRBJ2-4	TRBD2	many	TGTGCCAGCAGCTCCCTAGCGGGGACTCACATTCAGTACTTC	CASSSLAGTHIQYF
TRBV12-3/TRBV12-4	TRBJ2-5	NA	few	TGTGCCAGCAGTAACCACGACAGAAACCAAGAGACCCAGTACTTC	CASSNHDRNQETQYF
TRBV28	TRBJ1-5	TRBD1	few	TGTGCCAGCAGATTACCGACAGGGACTTCGCAGCCCCAGCATTTT	CASRLPTGTSQPQHF
TRBV2	TRBJ1-6	NA	NA	TGTGCCAGCAGTGAGACCCCCCTAGGCTATAATTCACCCCTCCACTTT	CASSETPLGYNSPLHF
TRBV2	TRBJ1-6	NA	NA	TGTGCCAGCAGTGAAGGTCCAAGCTCCTATAATTCACCCCTCCACTTT	CASSEGPSSYNSPLHF
TRBV7-2	TRBJ2-5	NA	few	TGTGCCAGCAGCTTTCTCAGGCTTAGGGGTCAAGAGACCCAGTACTTC	CASSFLRLRGQETQYF
TRBV20-1	TRBJ2-3	NA	many	TGCAGTGCGCCCGCTCTCGGGACAGATACGCAGTATTTT	CSAPALGTDTQYF
TRBV7-9	TRBJ2-1	NA	NA	TGTGCCAGCAGCATCAAGGTATTGGTGGATGAGCAGTTCTTC	CASSIKVLVDEQFF
TRBV7-2	TRBJ1-2	TRBD1	many	TGTGCCAGCAGCTTAGTTTCGGACAGGGGCGCCTATGGCTACACCTTC	CASSLVSDRGAYGYTF
TRBV7-9	TRBJ2-7	NA	few	TGTGCCAGCAGCTTCGGAATCGGGCAGGGAGACTCCTACGAGCAGTACTTC	CASSFGIGQGDSYEQYF
TRBV5-1	TRBJ2-2	NA	many	TGCGCCAGCAGCTTGGAGCAGGCCACCGGGGAGCTGTTTTTT	CASSLEQATGELFF
TRBV12-3/TRBV12-4	TRBJ2-1	TRBD2	many	TGTGCCAGCAGCGGAATTCTCGGGACTAGCGCCTACAATGAGCAGTTCTTC	CASSGILGTSAYNEQFF
TRBV12-3/TRBV12-4	TRBJ1-1	NA	few	TGTGCCAGCAGTTTGGCCAGCATGAACACTGAAGCTTTCTTT	CASSLASMNTEAFF
TRBV20-1	TRBJ2-3	NA	many	TGCAGTGCTAGAGGTTGGGCCTTGGGCACAGATACGCAGTATTTT	CSARGWALGTDTQYF
TRBV20-1	TRBJ2-5	TRBD2	many	TGCAGTCTCAGCGGGGGGGCTGAGACCCAGTACTTC	CSLSGGAETQYF
TRBV12-3/TRBV12-4	TRBJ2-7	NA	NA	TGTGCCAGCAGTTCGGGGCTGAGGGACGAGCAGTACTTC	CASSSGLRDEQYF
TRBV28	TRBJ1-2	TRBD1	few	TGTGCCAGCATAACAGGGGGAAGGGTTTTCAATGGCTACACCTTC	CASITGGRVFNGYTF
TRBV5-4	TRBJ2-1	NA	many	TGTGCCAGCAGCTTCGAGACAAACAATGAGCAGTTCTTC	CASSFETNNEQFF
TRBV7-2	TRBJ2-5	NA	few	TGTGCCAGCAGCTTACGGGGGTTGGGTCGAGACCAAGAGACCCAGTACTTC	CASSLRGLGRDQETQYF
TRBV6-2/TRBV6-3	TRBJ1-5	TRBD1	many	TGTGCCAGCAGACCACAGGGGCCCAATCAGCCCCAGCATTTT	CASRPQGPNQPQHF
TRBV28	TRBJ2-5	NA	NA	TGTGCCAGCAGTTTAAAGGGAGAGACCCAGTACTTC	CASSLKGETQYF
TRBV3-1	TRBJ1-1	NA	NA	TGTGCCAGCAGCCACATTGACAGTGAAGCTTTCTTT	CASSHIDSEAFF
TRBV7-2	TRBJ2-5	NA	many	TGTGCCAGCAGGACGGCGGGGAGGCCCGTGGAGACCCAGTACTTC	CASRTAGRPVETQYF
TRBV7-2	TRBJ2-7	NA	many	TGTGCCAGCAGCACCCTCGGAGGGATAACCAACGAGCAGTACTTC	CASSTLGGITNEQYF